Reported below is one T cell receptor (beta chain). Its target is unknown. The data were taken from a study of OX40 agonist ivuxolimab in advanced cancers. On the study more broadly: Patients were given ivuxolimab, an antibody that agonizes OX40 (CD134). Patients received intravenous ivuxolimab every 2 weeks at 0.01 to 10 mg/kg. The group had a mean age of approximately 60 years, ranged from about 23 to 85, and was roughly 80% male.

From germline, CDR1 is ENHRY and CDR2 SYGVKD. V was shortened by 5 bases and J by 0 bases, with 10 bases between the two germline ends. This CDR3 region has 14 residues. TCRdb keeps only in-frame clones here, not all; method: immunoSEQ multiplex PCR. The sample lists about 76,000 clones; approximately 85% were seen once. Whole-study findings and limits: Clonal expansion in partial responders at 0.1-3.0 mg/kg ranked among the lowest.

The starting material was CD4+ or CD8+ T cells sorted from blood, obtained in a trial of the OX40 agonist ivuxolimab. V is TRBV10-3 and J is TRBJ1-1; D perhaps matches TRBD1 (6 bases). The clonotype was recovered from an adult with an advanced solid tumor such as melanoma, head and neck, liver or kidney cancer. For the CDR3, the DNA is TGTGCCATCAGTCGGACAGCCATGAACACTGAAGCTTTCTTT. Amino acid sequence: CAISRTAMNTEAFF.